The clone carrying this T cell receptor beta chain appeared a few times. Germline values: CDR1 SGHNT, CDR2 YYREEE (reference sequence). V lost 4 bases to trimming and J lost 7 bases; unmatched junction nucleotides: 7. This CDR3 spans 13 amino acids. The donors were members of the 120-subject validation cohort (separate from the roughly 660-subject first cohort). This entry is derived from a study of cytomegalovirus exposure and HLA in healthy donors. Libraries were prepared by immunoSEQ multiplex PCR; TCRdb keeps only in-frame clonotypes and omits some of them. Among over 150,000 clones listed, approximately 86% were seen once.

The sample taken for sequencing was PBMCs. The sequence derives from a man aged 18 to 29 in good health and CMV-seropositive. The chain joins TRBV5-4 to TRBJ1-2, with TRBD1 matching over 7 bases. The CDR3 reads CASSGRGDRGYTF. In DNA form, the CDR3 reads TGTGCCAGCAGCGGCAGGGGGGATCGTGGCTACACCTTC.